This T cell receptor beta chain was sequenced during a study of T cells in Graves' hyperthyroidism and ophthalmopathy. The sample holds many counts of this clonotype. Antigen unknown. The source material, RNA transcripts, was used to amplify TCR beta CDR3 regions. The HTBI primer set drove a first-round RT-PCR of the TCR CDR3. TCRdb re-analysed the multiplex PCR reads in MiXCR, keeping a single row per CDR3 protein. The data show about 500,000 distinct CDR3 sequences, about 46% seen once. Study results and caveats: Most expanded thyroid clonotypes above 0.001 recurred in blood. Prediction of ophthalmopathy progression came a median around 6.5 months pre-onset. Separating ophthalmopathy from stable hyperthyroidism was achieved by a 13 V-J model.

This sequence originates from an adult woman with Graves' disease, either hyperthyroidism or ophthalmopathy (not recorded which). Sequenced input: peripheral blood or thyroid tissue (not recorded which).

The CDR3 reads CASSHQGTDTQYF. CDR3 DNA: TGTGCCAGCAGCCACCAAGGCACAGATACGCAGTATTTT. The chain has TRBV25-1 and TRBJ2-3; D remains unclear. The germline V gene has CDR1 MGHDK and CDR2 SYGVNS. Between the trimmed V and J ends, which lost 6 bases and 1 base, there was a span of 8 bases. This CDR3 region has 13 residues.